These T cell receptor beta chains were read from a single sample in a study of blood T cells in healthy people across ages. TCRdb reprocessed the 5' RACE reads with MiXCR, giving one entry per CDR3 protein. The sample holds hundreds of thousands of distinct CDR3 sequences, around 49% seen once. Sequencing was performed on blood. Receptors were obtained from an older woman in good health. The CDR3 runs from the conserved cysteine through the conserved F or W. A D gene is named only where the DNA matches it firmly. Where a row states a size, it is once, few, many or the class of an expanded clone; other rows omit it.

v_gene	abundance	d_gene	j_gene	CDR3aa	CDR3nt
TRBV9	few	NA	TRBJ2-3	CASSVEIADTQYF	TGTGCCAGCAGCGTAGAAATAGCGGATACGCAGTATTTT
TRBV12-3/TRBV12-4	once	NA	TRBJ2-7	CASSIASVNEQYF	TGTGCCAGCAGCATAGCTAGCGTAAATGAGCAGTACTTC
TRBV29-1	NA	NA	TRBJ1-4	CSAAGSGPKRVFF	TGCAGCGCCGCAGGGTCCGGACCGAAAAGGGTGTTTTTT
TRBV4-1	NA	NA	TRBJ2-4	CASSQAFPVSGGNIQYF	TGCGCCAGCAGCCAAGCTTTTCCGGTCAGCGGTGGAAACATTCAGTACTTC
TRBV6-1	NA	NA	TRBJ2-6	CASTLPSPGANVLTF	TGTGCCAGCACCCTACCTAGTCCTGGGGCCAACGTCCTGACTTTC
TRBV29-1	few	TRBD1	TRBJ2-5	CSVLGQLGETQYF	TGCAGCGTCCTGGGACAGTTAGGCGAGACCCAGTACTTC
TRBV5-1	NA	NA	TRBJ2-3	CASSVTHGTDTQYF	TGCGCCAGCAGCGTTACACACGGCACAGATACGCAGTATTTT
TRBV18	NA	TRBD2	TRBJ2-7	CASSPTSESSYEQYF	TGTGCCAGCTCACCTACTAGCGAAAGCTCCTACGAGCAGTACTTC
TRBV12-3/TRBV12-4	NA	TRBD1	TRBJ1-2	CASSATGQGVYGYTF	TGTGCCAGCAGTGCGACCGGACAGGGGGTTTATGGCTACACCTTC
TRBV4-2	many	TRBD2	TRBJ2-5	CASSQEASGQQETQYF	TGTGCCAGCAGCCAAGAGGCTAGCGGTCAACAAGAGACCCAGTACTTC
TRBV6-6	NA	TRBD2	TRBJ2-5	CASSYDPRGTNNEQYF	TGTGCCAGCAGTTACGACCCCCGGGGGACTAACAATGAGCAGTACTTC
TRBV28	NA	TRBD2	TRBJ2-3	CASTQREGTDTQYF	TGTGCCAGCACCCAGCGGGAGGGCACAGATACGCAGTATTTT
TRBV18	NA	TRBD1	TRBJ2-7	CASSKTGTGREQYF	TGTGCCAGCTCTAAGACCGGGACAGGGCGCGAGCAGTACTTC
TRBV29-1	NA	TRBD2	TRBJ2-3	CSVETSGSNTQYF	TGCAGCGTTGAGACTAGCGGGAGCAATACGCAGTATTTT
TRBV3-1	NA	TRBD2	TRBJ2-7	CASSQKPQGTSGSEQYF	TGTGCCAGCAGCCAAAAGCCTCAGGGGACTAGCGGTTCCGAGCAGTACTTC
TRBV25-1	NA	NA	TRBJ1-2	CASSVGAHGYTF	TGTGCCAGCAGTGTGGGAGCTCATGGCTACACCTTC